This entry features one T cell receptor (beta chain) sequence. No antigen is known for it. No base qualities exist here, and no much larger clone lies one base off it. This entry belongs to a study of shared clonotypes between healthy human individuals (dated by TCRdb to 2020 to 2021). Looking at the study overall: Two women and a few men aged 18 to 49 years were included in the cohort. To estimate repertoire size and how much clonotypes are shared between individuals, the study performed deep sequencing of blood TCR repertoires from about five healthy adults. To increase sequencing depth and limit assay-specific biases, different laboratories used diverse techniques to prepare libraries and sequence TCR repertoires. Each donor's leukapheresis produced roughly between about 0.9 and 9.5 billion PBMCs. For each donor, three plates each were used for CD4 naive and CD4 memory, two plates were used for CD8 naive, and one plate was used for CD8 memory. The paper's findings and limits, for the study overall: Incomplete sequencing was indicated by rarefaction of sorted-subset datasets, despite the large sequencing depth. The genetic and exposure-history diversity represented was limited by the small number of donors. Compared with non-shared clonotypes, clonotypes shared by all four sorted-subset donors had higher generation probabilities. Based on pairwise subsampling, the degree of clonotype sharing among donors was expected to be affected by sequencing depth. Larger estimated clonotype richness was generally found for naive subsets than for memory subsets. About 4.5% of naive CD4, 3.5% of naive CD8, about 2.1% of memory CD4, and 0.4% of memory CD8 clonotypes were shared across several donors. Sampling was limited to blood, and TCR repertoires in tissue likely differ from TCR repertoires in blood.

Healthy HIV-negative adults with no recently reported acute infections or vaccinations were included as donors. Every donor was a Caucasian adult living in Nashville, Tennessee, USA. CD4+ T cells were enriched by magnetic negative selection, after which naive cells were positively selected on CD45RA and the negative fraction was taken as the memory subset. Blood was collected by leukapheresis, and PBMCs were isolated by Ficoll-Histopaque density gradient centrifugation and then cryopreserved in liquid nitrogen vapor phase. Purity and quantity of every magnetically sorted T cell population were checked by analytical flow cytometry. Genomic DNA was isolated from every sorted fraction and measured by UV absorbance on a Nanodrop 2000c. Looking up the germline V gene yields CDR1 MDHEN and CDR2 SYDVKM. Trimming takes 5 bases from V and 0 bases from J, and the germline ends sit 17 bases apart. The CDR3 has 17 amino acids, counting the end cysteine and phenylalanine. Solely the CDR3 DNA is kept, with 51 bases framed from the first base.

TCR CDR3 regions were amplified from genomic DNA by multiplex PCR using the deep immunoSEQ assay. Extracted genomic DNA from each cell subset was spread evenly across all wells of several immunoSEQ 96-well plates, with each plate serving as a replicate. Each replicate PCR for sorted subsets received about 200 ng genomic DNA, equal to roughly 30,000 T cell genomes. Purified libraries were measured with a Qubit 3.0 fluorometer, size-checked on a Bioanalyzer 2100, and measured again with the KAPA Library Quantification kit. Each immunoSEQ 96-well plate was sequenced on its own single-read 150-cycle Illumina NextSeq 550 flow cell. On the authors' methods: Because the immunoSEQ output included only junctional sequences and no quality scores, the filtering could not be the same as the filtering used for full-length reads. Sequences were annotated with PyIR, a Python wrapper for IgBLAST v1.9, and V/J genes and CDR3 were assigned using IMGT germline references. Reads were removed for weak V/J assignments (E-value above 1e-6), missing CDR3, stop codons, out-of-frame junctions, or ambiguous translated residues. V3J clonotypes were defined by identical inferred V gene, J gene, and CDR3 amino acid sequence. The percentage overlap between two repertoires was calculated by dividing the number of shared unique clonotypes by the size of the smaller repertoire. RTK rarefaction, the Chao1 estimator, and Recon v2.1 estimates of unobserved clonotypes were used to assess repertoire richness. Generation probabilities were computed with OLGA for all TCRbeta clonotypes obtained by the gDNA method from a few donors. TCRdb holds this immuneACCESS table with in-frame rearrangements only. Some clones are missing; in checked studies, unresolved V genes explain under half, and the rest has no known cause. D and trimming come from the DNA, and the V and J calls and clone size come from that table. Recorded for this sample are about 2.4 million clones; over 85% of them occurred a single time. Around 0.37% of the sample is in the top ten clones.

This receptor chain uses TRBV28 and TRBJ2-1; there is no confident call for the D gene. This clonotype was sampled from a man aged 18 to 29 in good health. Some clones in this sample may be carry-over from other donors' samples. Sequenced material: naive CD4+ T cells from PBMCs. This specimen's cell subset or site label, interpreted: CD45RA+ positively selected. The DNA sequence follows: TGTGCCAGCAGTAGCCCCCCTCCTAGGAGCTCCTACAATGAGCAGTTCTTC. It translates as CASSSPPPRSSYNEQFF. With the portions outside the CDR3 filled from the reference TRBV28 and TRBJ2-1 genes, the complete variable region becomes DVKVTQSSRYLVKRTGEKVFLECVQDMDHENMFWYRQDPGLGLRLIYFSYDVKMKEKGDIPEGYSVSREKKERFSLILESASTNQTSMYLCASSSPPPRSSYNEQFFGPGTRLTVL.